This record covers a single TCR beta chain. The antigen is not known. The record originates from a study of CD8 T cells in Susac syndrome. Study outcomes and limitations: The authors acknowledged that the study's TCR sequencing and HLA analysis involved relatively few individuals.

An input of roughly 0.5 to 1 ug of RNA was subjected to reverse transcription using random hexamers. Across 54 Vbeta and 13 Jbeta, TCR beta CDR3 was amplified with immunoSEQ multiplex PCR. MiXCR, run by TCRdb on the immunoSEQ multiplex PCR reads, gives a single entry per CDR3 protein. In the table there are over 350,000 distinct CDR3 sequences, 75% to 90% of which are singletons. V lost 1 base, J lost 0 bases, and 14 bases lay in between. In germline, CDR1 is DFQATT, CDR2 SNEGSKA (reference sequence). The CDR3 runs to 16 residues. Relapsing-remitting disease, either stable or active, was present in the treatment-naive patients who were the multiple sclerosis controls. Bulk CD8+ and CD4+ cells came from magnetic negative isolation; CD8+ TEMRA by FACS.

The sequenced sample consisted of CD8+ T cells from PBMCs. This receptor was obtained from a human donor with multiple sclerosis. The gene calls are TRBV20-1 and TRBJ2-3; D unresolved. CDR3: CSARGLAVSSTDTQYF. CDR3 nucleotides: TGCAGTGCTAGAGGGCTCGCGGTATCTAGCACAGATACGCAGTATTTT.